This T cell receptor (beta chain) originates from a study of Graves' ophthalmopathy and Graves' hyperthyroidism. Study-wide results and caveats: A roughly 81% specificity and roughly 90% sensitivity were achieved by a 13-signature model that separated ophthalmopathy from stable hyperthyroidism.

Details on this clonotype: Its antigen is not known.

For repertoire sequencing, the TCR beta CDR3 regions were amplified from RNA transcripts. HTBI-primed first-round RT-PCR preceded second-round multiplex PCR. TCRdb called the multiplex PCR reads again in MiXCR, with one record for every CDR3 protein. The data contain 680,000 or so distinct CDR3 sequences, 20% to 25% of them singletons. Patients were left out if they had other autoimmune diseases, uncontrolled infections, pregnancy or lactation. The CDR3 totals 13 residues. Trimming cost V 10 bases and J 5 bases; bases outside gene matches: 8. Per the germline V gene, CDR1 is MNHNS and CDR2 is SASEGT. The receptor was isolated from a woman aged 18-29 years with stable Graves' hyperthyroidism. Some clones in this sample may be carry-over from other donors' samples. The V and J genes are TRBV6-1 and TRBJ1-2, with TRBD1 matching over 9 bases. The sequencing sample was made of peripheral blood. The CDR3 DNA reads as TGTGCCATCGGACAGGGGTTGGGGTATGGCTACACCTTC. Translated: CAIGQGLGYGYTF.